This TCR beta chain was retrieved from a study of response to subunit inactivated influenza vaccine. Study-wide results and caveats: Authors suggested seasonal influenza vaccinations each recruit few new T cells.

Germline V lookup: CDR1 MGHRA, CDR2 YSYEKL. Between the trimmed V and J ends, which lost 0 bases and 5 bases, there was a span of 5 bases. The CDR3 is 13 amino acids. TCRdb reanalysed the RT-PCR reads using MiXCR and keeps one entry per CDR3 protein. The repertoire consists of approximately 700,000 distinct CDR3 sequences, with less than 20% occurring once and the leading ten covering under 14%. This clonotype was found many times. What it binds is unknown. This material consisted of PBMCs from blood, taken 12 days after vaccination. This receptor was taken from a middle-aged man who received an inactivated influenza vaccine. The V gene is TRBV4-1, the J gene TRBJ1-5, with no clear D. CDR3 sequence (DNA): TGCGCCAGCAGCCAAGATTGGGATCAGCCCCAGCATTTT. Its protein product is CASSQDWDQPQHF.